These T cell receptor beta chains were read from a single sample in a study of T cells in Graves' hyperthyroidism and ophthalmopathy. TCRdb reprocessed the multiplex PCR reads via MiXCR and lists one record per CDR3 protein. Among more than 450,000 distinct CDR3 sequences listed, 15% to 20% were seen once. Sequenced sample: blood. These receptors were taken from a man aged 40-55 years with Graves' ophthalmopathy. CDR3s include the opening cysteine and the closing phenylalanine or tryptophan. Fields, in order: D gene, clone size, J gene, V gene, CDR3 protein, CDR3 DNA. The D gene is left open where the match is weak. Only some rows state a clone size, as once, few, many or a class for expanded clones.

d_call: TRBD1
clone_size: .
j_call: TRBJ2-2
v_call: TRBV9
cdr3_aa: CASSVTGTGNTGELFF
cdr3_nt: TGTGCCAGCAGCGTCACCGGGACAGGAAACACCGGGGAGCTGTTTTTT

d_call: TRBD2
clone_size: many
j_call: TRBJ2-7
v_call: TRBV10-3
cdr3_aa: CAISEAGGPVEQYF
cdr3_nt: TGTGCCATCAGTGAAGCGGGAGGGCCGGTCGAGCAGTACTTC

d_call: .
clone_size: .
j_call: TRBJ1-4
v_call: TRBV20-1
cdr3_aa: CSARDSRAGGEKLFF
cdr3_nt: TGCAGTGCTAGAGATAGTCGAGCGGGGGGTGAAAAACTGTTTTTT

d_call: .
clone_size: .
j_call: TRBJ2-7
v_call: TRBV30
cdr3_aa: CAWGRQSLSYEQYF
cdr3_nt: TGTGCCTGGGGCAGACAGAGCCTCTCCTACGAGCAGTACTTC

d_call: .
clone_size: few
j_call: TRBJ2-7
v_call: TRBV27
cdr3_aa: CASSSLGERYEQYF
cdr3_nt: TGTGCCAGCAGTTCCCTCGGGGAGCGCTACGAGCAGTACTTC

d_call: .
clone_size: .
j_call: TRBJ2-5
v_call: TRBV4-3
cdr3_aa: CASSQDLQGWTQYF
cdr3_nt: TGCGCCAGCAGCCAAGATCTCCAGGGTTGGACCCAGTACTTC

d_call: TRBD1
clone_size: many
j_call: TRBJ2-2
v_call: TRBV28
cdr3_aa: CASSLATGGPPGELFF
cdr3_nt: TGTGCCAGCAGCCTAGCGACAGGGGGCCCTCCCGGGGAGCTGTTTTTT

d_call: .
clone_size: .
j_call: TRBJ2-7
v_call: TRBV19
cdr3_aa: CASTRTRGVHEQYF
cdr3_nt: TGTGCCAGTACCCGGACAAGGGGCGTACACGAGCAGTACTTC

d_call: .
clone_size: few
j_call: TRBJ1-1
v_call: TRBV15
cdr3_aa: CATSRAWDPSGTEAFF
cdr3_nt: TGTGCCACCAGCAGAGCATGGGACCCCTCTGGGACTGAAGCTTTCTTT

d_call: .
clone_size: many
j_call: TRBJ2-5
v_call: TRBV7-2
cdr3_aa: CASSLGSHQETQYF
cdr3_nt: TGTGCCAGCAGCTTAGGGAGTCACCAAGAGACCCAGTACTTC

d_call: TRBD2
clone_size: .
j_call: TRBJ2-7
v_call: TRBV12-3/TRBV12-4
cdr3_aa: CASSFGGRGYEQYF
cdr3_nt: TGTGCCAGCAGTTTCGGGGGGAGGGGATACGAGCAGTACTTC

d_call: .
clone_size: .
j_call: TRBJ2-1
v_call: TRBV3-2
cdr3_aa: CASTLCHGTDLYNEQFF
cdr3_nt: TGTGCCAGCACCCTTTGTCATGGGACAGACCTTTACAATGAGCAGTTCTTC

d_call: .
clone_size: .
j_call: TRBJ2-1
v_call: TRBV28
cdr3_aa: CASSALGFSYNQQFF
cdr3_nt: TGTGCCAGCAGTGCTCTAGGTTTCTCCTACAATCAGCAGTTCTTC

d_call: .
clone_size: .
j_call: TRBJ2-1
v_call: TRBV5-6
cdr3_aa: CASLKTEYNEQFF
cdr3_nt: TGTGCCAGCCTCAAGACAGAGTACAATGAGCAGTTCTTC

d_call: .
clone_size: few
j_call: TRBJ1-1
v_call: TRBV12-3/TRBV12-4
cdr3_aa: CASSFGERTEAFF
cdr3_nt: TGTGCCAGCAGTTTTGGGGAAAGGACTGAAGCTTTCTTT

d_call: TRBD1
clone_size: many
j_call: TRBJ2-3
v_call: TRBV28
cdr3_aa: CASSQQGPVGTDTQYF
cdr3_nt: TGTGCCAGCAGTCAACAGGGGCCCGTAGGGACAGATACGCAGTATTTT

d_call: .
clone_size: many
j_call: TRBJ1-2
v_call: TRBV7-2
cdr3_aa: CASSLWGQGDYGYTF
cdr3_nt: TGTGCCAGCAGCTTATGGGGGCAAGGAGACTATGGCTACACCTTC

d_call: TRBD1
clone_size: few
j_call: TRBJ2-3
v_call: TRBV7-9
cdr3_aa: CASSLKAGTGTDTQYF
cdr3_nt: TGTGCCAGCAGCCTTAAGGCCGGGACAGGCACAGATACGCAGTATTTT

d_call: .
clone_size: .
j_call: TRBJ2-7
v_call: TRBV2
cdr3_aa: CASSVFGPEQYF
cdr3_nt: TGTGCCAGCAGTGTATTCGGACCAGAGCAGTACTTC

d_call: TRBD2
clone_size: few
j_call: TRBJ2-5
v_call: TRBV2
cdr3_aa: CAGLKLGRGGRETQYF
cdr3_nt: TGTGCCGGGCTCAAGTTGGGACGGGGGGGCCGAGAGACCCAGTACTTC

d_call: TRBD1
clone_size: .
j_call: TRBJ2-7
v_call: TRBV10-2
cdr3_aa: CASYPRQGHEQYF
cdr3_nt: TGCGCCAGTTACCCCCGACAGGGCCACGAGCAGTACTTC

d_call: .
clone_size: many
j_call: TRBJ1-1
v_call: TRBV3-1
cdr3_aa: CASSPEPLSRAAEAFF
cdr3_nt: TGTGCCAGCAGCCCCGAGCCCCTCAGCAGGGCGGCTGAAGCTTTCTTT

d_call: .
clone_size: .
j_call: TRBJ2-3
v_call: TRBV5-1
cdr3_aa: CANSLAGLAADTQYF
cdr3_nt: TGCGCCAACAGCTTGGCCGGGCTAGCTGCAGATACGCAGTATTTT

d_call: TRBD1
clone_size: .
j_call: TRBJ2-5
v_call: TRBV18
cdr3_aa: CASSPFRDRGETQYF
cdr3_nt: TGTGCCAGCTCACCGTTCCGGGACAGGGGGGAGACCCAGTACTTC

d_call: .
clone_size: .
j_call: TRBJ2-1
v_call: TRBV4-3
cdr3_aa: CASSQEESGLDSYNEQFF
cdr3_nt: TGCGCCAGCAGCCAAGAAGAAAGCGGGTTGGACTCCTACAATGAGCAGTTCTTC

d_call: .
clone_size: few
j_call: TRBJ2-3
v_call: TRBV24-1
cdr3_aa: CATSDAEPDTQYF
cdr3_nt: TGTGCCACCAGTGATGCGGAGCCAGATACGCAGTATTTT

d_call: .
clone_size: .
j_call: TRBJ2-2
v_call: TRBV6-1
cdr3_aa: CASRRTASNTGELFF
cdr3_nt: TGTGCCAGCAGAAGGACAGCGTCGAACACCGGGGAGCTGTTTTTT

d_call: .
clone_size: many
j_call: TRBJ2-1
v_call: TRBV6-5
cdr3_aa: CASSYRTPRDNEQFF
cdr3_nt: TGTGCCAGCAGTTATAGGACCCCTCGAGACAATGAGCAGTTCTTC

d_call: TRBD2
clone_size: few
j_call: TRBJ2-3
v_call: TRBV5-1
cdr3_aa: CASSPPGGSLGADTQYF
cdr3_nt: TGCGCCAGCAGCCCCCCCGGGGGGAGCTTAGGAGCAGATACGCAGTATTTT

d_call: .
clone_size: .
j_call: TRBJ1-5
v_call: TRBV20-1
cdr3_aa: CSAREYYNQPQHF
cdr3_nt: TGCAGTGCTAGAGAGTATTACAATCAGCCCCAGCATTTT

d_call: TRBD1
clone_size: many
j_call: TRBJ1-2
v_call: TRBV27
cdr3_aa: CASSPSGQGYYGYTF
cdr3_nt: TGTGCCAGCAGTCCTAGCGGACAGGGTTACTATGGCTACACCTTC

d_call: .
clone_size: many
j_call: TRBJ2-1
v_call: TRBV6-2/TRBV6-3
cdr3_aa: CASSYGRLDGYNEQFF
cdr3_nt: TGTGCCAGCAGTTACGGCAGACTAGACGGCTACAATGAGCAGTTCTTC

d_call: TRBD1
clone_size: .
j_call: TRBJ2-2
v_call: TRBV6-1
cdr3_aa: CASSQRQGNTGELFF
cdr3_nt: TGTGCCAGCAGTCAGAGACAGGGGAACACCGGGGAGCTGTTTTTT

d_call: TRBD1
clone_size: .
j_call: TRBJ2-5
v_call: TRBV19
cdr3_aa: CASTPGQSETQYF
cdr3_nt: TGTGCCAGTACTCCGGGACAGTCCGAGACCCAGTACTTC

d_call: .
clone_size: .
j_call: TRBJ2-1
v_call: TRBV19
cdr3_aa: CASNPYGGEQFF
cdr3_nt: TGTGCCAGTAACCCATACGGCGGTGAGCAGTTCTTC

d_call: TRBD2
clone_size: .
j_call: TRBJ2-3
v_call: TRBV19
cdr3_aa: CASSRLAGNTDTQYF
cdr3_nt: TGTGCCAGTAGTAGGCTAGCGGGGAACACAGATACGCAGTATTTT

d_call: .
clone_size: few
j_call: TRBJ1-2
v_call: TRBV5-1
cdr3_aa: CASRPETVSYGYTF
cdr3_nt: TGCGCCAGCAGACCTGAGACAGTTTCCTATGGCTACACCTTC

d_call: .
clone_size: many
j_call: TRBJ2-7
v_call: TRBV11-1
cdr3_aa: CASSLNDGLDETYEQYF
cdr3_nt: TGTGCCAGCAGCCTAAACGACGGCCTGGACGAAACCTACGAGCAGTACTTC

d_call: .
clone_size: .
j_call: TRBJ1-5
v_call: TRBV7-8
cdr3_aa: CASSQDPVGGQPQHF
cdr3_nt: TGCGCCAGCAGCCAAGATCCGGTGGGTGGGCAGCCCCAGCATTTT

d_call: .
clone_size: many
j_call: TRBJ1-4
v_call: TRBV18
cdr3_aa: CASSPNRGRDGKLFF
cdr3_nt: TGTGCCAGCTCACCAAACCGGGGCAGGGATGGAAAACTGTTTTTT

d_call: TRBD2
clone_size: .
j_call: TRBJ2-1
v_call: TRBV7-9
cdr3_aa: CASSPDLGGINEQFF
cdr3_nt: TGTGCCAGCAGCCCTGATTTGGGGGGGATCAATGAGCAGTTCTTC

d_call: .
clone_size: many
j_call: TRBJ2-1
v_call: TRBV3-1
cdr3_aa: CASSLRIGEQFF
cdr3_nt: TGTGCCAGCAGCCTCCGGATCGGTGAGCAGTTCTTC

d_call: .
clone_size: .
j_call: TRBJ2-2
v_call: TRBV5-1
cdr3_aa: CASGVQRVADGELFF
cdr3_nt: TGCGCCAGCGGTGTGCAGAGGGTAGCGGACGGGGAGCTGTTTTTT

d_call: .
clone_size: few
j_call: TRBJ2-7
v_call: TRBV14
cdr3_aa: CASSQGGQSGSYEQYF
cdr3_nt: TGTGCCAGCAGCCAAGGTGGACAGTCGGGCTCCTACGAGCAGTACTTC

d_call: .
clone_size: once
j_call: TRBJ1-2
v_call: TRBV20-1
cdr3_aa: CSASPAGYGYTF
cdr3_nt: TGCAGTGCCTCGCCGGCGGGCTATGGCTACACCTTC

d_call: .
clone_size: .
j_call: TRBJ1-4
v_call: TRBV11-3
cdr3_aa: CASSLSAGAEKLFF
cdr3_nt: TGTGCCAGCAGCTTATCGGCAGGGGCTGAAAAACTGTTTTTT